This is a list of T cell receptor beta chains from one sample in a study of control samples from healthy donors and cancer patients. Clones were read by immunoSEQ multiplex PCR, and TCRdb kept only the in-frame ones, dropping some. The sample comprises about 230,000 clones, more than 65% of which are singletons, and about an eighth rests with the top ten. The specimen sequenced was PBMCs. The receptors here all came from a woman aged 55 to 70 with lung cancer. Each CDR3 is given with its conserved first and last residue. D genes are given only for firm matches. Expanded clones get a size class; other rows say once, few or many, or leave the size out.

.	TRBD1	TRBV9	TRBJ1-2	TGTGCCAGCAGCGTAGACCGACAGGGGGAAAACTATGGCTACACCTTC	CASSVDRQGENYGYTF
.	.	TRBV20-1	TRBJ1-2	TGCAGTGCAGGGGACATTTATGGCTACACCTTC	CSAGDIYGYTF
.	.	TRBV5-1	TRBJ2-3	TGCGCCAGCAGCTTGACGGATTTCACAGATACGCAGTATTTT	CASSLTDFTDTQYF
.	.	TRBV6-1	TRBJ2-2	TGTGCCAGCAGTGAACAGGGCCCGCGGAGAGGGACGAACACCGGGGAGCTGTTTTTT	CASSEQGPRRGTNTGELFF
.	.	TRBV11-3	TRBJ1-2	TGTGCCAGCAGCGCCTCCGGGCTAACCGGAGGCTACACCTTC	CASSASGLTGGYTF
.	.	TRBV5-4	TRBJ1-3	TGTGCCAGCAGCCTAAAGGACAGTGGAAACACCATATATTTT	CASSLKDSGNTIYF
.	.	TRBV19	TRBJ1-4	TGTGCCAGTATGTCGGCACAATCCATTAACAATGAAAAACTGTTTTTT	CASMSAQSINNEKLFF
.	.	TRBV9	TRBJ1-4	TGTGCCAGCAGCGTAGACTTGGGGTCGGGTGAAAAACTGTTTTTT	CASSVDLGSGEKLFF
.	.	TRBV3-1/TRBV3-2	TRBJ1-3	TGTGCCAGCAGCCAAGGGGGGTACTCTGGAAACACCATATATTTT	CASSQGGYSGNTIYF
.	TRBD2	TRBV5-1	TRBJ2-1	TGCGCCAGCAGGCCTCAGCGGGGGTCCGGTGAGCAGTTCTTC	CASRPQRGSGEQFF
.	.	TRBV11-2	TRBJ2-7	TGTGCCAGCAGCTTAGATTCACGAGGGGTTGTCTACGAGCAGTACTTC	CASSLDSRGVVYEQYF
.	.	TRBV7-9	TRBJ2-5	TGTGCCAGCAGCTTAGACTTGGCAATAGAAGAGACCCAGTACTTC	CASSLDLAIEETQYF
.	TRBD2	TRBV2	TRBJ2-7	TGTGCCAGCAGTAAGGAGCGGGAGGGCCGGTACGAGCAGTACTTC	CASSKEREGRYEQYF
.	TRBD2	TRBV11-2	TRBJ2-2	TGTGCCAGCAGCTTACTAGCGGGAGAAGTGACCGGGGAGCTGTTTTTT	CASSLLAGEVTGELFF
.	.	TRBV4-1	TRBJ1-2	TGCGCCAGCAGCCAAGATCCCGTAAGGGGGGGTCGGCTATATGGCTACACCTTC	CASSQDPVRGGRLYGYTF
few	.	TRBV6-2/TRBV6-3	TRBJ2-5	TGTGCCAGCAGTTACGTTGAGACCCAGTACTTC	CASSYVETQYF
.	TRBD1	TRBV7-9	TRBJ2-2	TGTGCCAGCAGCTTAGCCGGGACAGGTGGGGCCGGGGAGCTGTTTTTT	CASSLAGTGGAGELFF
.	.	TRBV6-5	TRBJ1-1	TGTGCCTTTTACTGGGGAATCCGGAGTGAAGCTTTCTTT	CAFYWGIRSEAFF
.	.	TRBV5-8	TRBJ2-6	TGTGCCAGCAGCCCGGGGGCAACTGGGGCCAACGTCCTGACTTTC	CASSPGATGANVLTF
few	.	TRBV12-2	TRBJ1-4	TGTGCAAGTCGCTTAGCGCCGTCTAATGAAAAACTGTTTTTT	CASRLAPSNEKLFF
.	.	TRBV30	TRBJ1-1	TGTGCCTGGAGTGTACACGTTATGAACACTGAAGCTTTCTTT	CAWSVHVMNTEAFF
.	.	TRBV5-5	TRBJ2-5	TGTGCCAGCAGCCTCCGGGACACCCTAGAGACCCAGTACTTC	CASSLRDTLETQYF
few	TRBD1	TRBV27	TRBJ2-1	TGTGCCAGCAGTTTAAAGAGGCAGGGGGACAATGAGCAGTTCTTC	CASSLKRQGDNEQFF
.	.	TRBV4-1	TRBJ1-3	TGCGCCAGCAGCAAGGAGCGAGGGATCTCTGGAAACACCATATATTTT	CASSKERGISGNTIYF
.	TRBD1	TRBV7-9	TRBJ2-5	TGTGCTAATGACAGGGGGGAAGAGACCCAGTACTTC	CANDRGEETQYF
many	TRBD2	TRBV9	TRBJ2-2	TGTGCCAGCAGCCTCGGGACTAGCGGGGGAGGGACCGGGGAGCTGTTTTTT	CASSLGTSGGGTGELFF
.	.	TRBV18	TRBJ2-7	TGTGCCAGCTCACCACCTGCCGCTTCTACCTACGAGCAGTACTTC	CASSPPAASTYEQYF
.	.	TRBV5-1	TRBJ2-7	TGCGCCAGCAGCTTGACAGGGAACTACGAGCAGTACTTC	CASSLTGNYEQYF
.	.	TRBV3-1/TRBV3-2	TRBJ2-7	TGTGCCAGCAGCCAAGGATTCAGTGTGGGCGAGCAGTACTTC	CASSQGFSVGEQYF
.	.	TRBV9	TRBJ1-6	TGTGCCAGCAGCGACACAGGGACATCACCCCTCCACTTT	CASSDTGTSPLHF
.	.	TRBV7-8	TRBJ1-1	TGTGCCAGCAGCTTATCGACTGAAGCTTTCTTT	CASSLSTEAFF
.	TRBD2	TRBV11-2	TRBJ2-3	TGTGCCAGCAGTTCCGGGACTAGCGGGGGGGCAGGAGATACGCAGTATTTT	CASSSGTSGGAGDTQYF
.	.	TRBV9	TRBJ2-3	TGTGCCAGCAGCGTAGCTACGAGGGGCACAGATACGCAGTATTTT	CASSVATRGTDTQYF
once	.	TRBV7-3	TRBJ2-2	TGTGCCAGCAGCTCTAGCGTATCCGGGGAGCTGTTTTTT	CASSSSVSGELFF